This is a list of T cell receptor beta chains from one sample in a study of blood T cells in healthy people across ages. TCRdb itself ran the 5' RACE reads through MiXCR, one entry per CDR3 protein. The data show about 780,000 distinct CDR3 sequences, about 47% seen once. Sequenced: blood. The receptors stem from an elderly man in good health. The CDR3 runs from the conserved cysteine through the conserved F or W. The order of the fields is clone size, V gene, CDR3 protein. Size is stated for part of the rows, as once, few or many counts, or as a class when the clone is expanded.

>-|TRBV20-1
CSAGDGGREQYF
>-|TRBV20-1
CSARVRSQQQETQFF
>few|TRBV7-2
CASRSGPEGSEQYF
>many|TRBV5-1
CASSLQGGSNNEQFF
>few|TRBV6-2/TRBV6-3
CASRDAPGRRDEQYF
>-|TRBV29-1
CSVHRRISGNTIYF
>few|TRBV20-1
CSARQREWDNEQFF
>-|TRBV5-1
CASSLVSNTGAFF
>-|TRBV7-9
CASSFWGLGYTF
>-|TRBV5-8
CATGLGLAGDASYNEQFF
>-|TRBV2
CASSVIHGNTEAFF
>-|TRBV14
CASSQVQAFGGTQYF
>-|TRBV6-6
CASSYSSNSGSNEQFF
>-|TRBV7-8
CASSFNEQYF
>few|TRBV20-1
CSAGGSGGRNSLETQYF
>-|TRBV21-1
CASKHREDSYEQYF
>few|TRBV7-9
CASSLGENSYNEQFF
>few|TRBV28
CASGFMGLANEQFF
>few|TRBV4-2
CASSQEGSGTDTQYF
>-|TRBV30
CAYRRKTLAKNIQYF
>-|TRBV7-2
CAGSLRRGGTDTQYF
>-|TRBV11-3
CASSLDSGLAGFYEQFF
>-|TRBV29-1
CSVEARGGLAGGEQYF
>-|TRBV7-9
CASSYSEDSYEQYF
>many|TRBV12-3/TRBV12-4
CASTQGIWETQYF
>-|TRBV29-1
CSVVESGGRETQYF
>-|TRBV18
CASSPGFHTEAFF
>-|TRBV12-3/TRBV12-4
CASSSTRGGGSTDTQYF
>once|TRBV7-6
CASSFFGTGVANEQFF
>-|TRBV12-3/TRBV12-4
CASNPLAGVINEQYF
>few|TRBV27
CASRTANYGYTF
>-|TRBV3-1
CASSQGQRGEQYF
>-|TRBV6-2/TRBV6-3
CASSYSGQGAVGYTF
>-|TRBV5-6
CASSQGIVYEQYF
>-|TRBV5-6
CASSSPGQGDSGANVLTF
>-|TRBV6-5
CASTMPGSTYEQYF
>-|TRBV20-1
CSARGLADFQETQYF
>-|TRBV10-1
CASSESQGRNEQFF
>many|TRBV20-1
CSATRDASYEQYF
>few|TRBV5-1
CASSFVGTSYNEQFF
>-|TRBV21-1
CASSKAAESTDTQYF
>-|TRBV7-6
CAGSPLAGGLQQYF
>-|TRBV28
CASSLPETSADTQYF
>-|TRBV4-2
CASSQDGGRVWEQYF
>few|TRBV5-1
CASGFSSETQYF
>-|TRBV5-6
CASIRRGGVCQPQHF
>many|TRBV12-3/TRBV12-4
CASRRAEGTEAFF
>-|TRBV19
CASRTSGGSEAPYTDTQYF
>-|TRBV29-1
CSVSGTGVGEAFF
>-|TRBV5-1
CASSYGAGAKNIQYF
>few|TRBV5-1
CASSLEGGPGNEQFF
>-|TRBV28
CASSSPGTGGRNQPQHF
>-|TRBV3-1
CASSRQQGQPQHF
>-|TRBV3-1
CASSDGQGTDTQYF
>-|TRBV28
CAGRRDRNNNEQFF